This record concerns one TCR beta chain sequence. The sample belongs to a study of shared clonotypes between healthy human individuals. The protocol was immunoSEQ multiplex PCR, while the TCRdb copy is restricted to in-frame clones and leaves out a portion. The sample consists of about 470,000 clones, 79% of them appearing once. V was clipped by 1 base and J by 7 bases, with 14 bases between them. Germline V CDR1 and CDR2: SSHAT, FNYEAQ (reference sequence). This CDR3 is 15 amino acids long. The receptor was isolated from a woman aged 40 to 55 in good health. Some clones in this sample may be carry-over from other donors' samples. V is TRBV7-7 and J is TRBJ2-1; a weak D match, TRBD2 (5 bases). Sequencing was done on a sample of PBMCs. CDR3 residues: CASSLDASRGNEQFF. The CDR3 DNA sequence: TGTGCCAGCAGCTTAGATGCTTCTAGAGGGAATGAGCAGTTCTTC.